The rows below give T cell receptor beta chains drawn from one sample of a study of blood T cell repertoires in COVID-19. Method: immunoSEQ multiplex PCR; TCRdb's copy keeps in-frame clones and lacks some. The sample has over 400,000 clones, roughly 88% seen once. The sample consisted of peripheral blood. Receptors originate from a human donor in a cohort sampled during active COVID-19. Each CDR3 is given with its conserved first and last residue. D genes are given only for firm matches. Expanded clones are given a class, and other clones once, few, many or no size at all.

d_call j_call clone_size v_call cdr3_aa cdr3_nt
. TRBJ1-2 . TRBV7-2 CASSRRLAEGYTF TGTGCCAGCAGCCGCCGTCTAGCCGAGGGCTACACCTTC
TRBD1 TRBJ1-5 once TRBV27 CASSLGPVGTGGLWDQPQHF TGTGCCAGCAGTTTAGGCCCGGTGGGGACAGGGGGACTGTGGGATCAGCCCCAGCATTTT
TRBD1 TRBJ1-1 . TRBV10-2 CASRDRVEAFF TGCGCCAGCAGGGACAGGGTCGAAGCTTTCTTT
TRBD1 TRBJ1-2 . TRBV2 CASSEAQGAVGGYTF TGTGCCAGCAGTGAAGCCCAGGGGGCGGTAGGTGGCTACACCTTC
. TRBJ2-7 . TRBV7-2 CASSLSGSSYEQYF TGTGCCAGCAGCTTAAGTGGGAGCTCCTACGAGCAGTACTTC
. TRBJ1-2 few TRBV21-1 CASSKVDHRGSNYGYTF TGTGCCAGCAGCAAAGTGGACCACAGGGGCTCGAACTATGGCTACACCTTC
TRBD1 TRBJ1-2 . TRBV19 CASSIPRDRGRLGYTF TGTGCCAGTAGTATCCCCCGGGACAGGGGGCGGTTAGGCTACACCTTC
TRBD2 TRBJ2-1 few TRBV11-3 CASSFATGGPHEQFF TGTGCCAGCAGCTTCGCTACGGGAGGGCCGCATGAGCAGTTCTTC
. TRBJ2-5 . TRBV27 CASSFEARGETQYF TGTGCCAGCAGTTTTGAGGCACGGGGAGAGACCCAGTACTTC
TRBD2 TRBJ2-2 . TRBV3-1/TRBV3-2 CASSGTRNTGELFF TGTGCCAGCAGCGGGACTAGGAACACCGGGGAGCTGTTTTTT
. TRBJ2-3 . TRBV5-1 CASSLVQGGPSTDTQYF TGCGCCAGCAGCTTGGTCCAGGGAGGACCTAGCACAGATACGCAGTATTTT
. TRBJ2-2 . TRBV5-1 CASSLVGAGNTGELFF TGCGCCAGCAGCTTGGTTGGGGCCGGGAACACCGGGGAGCTGTTTTTT
TRBD1 TRBJ1-4 once TRBV5-6 CASSYSGTANEKLFF TGTGCCAGCAGCTACTCCGGGACAGCTAATGAAAAACTGTTTTTT
TRBD2 TRBJ2-7 . TRBV5-1 CASSPGTSAYYEQYF TGCGCCAGCAGCCCCGGGACTAGCGCCTACTACGAGCAGTACTTC
TRBD1 TRBJ2-2 . TRBV7-9 CASPGAGTVGANTGELFF TGTGCCAGCCCCGGCGCCGGGACAGTTGGGGCGAACACCGGGGAGCTGTTTTTT
. TRBJ1-6 . TRBV6-5 CAIQASSYNSPLHF TGTGCCATACAGGCGAGCTCCTATAATTCACCCCTCCACTTT
. TRBJ1-2 . TRBV3-1/TRBV3-2 CASTLDSSQGYGYTF TGTGCCAGCACCCTGGACAGCTCGCAAGGCTATGGCTACACCTTC
TRBD1 TRBJ2-7 . TRBV5-8 CASSLPGQGLTTLSYEQYF TGTGCCAGCAGCTTACCGGGACAGGGTCTTACTACCCTCTCCTACGAGCAGTACTTC
. TRBJ1-1 . TRBV10-3 CAMKAPGNTEAFF TGTGCCATGAAGGCCCCGGGGAACACTGAAGCTTTCTTT
TRBD1 TRBJ1-2 . TRBV7-9 CASSHGQESMGGYTF TGTGCCAGCAGCCATGGACAGGAGTCAATGGGAGGCTACACCTTC
. TRBJ1-5 . TRBV28 CASSREGGSQPQHF TGTGCCAGCAGTAGGGAGGGGGGTAGTCAGCCCCAGCATTTT
TRBD2 TRBJ2-1 . TRBV7-3 CASSLSGLAGADEQFF TGTGCCAGCAGCTTATCTGGACTAGCGGGAGCGGATGAGCAGTTCTTC
TRBD1 TRBJ1-2 . TRBV2 CASSRDSPWGYTF TGTGCCAGCAGTCGGGACAGCCCCTGGGGCTACACCTTC
TRBD1 TRBJ1-4 . TRBV25-1 CASRPSTGAGEKLFF TGTGCCAGCAGACCCTCAACAGGGGCAGGGGAAAAACTGTTTTTT
TRBD1 TRBJ1-4 . TRBV29-1 CSVEGQGDEKLFF TGCAGCGTTGAGGGTCAGGGGGATGAAAAACTGTTTTTT
TRBD1 TRBJ1-2 . TRBV18 CASSQNAGDRAGVGYGYTF TGTGCCAGCTCACAGAACGCCGGGGACAGGGCTGGGGTCGGCTATGGCTACACCTTC
. TRBJ1-2 many TRBV2 CASSVGSGYKLDGYTF TGTGCCAGCAGTGTGGGGTCAGGGTACAAACTGGATGGCTACACCTTC
TRBD1 TRBJ1-3 once TRBV30 CAWSVRRDRGSGVLRGYF TGTGCCTGGAGTGTACGCCGGGACAGGGGGTCCGGGGTCCTCCGAGGATATTTT
. TRBJ2-7 . TRBV29-1 CSVAPGASYEQYF TGCAGCGTAGCTCCGGGAGCGTCCTACGAGCAGTACTTC
TRBD2 TRBJ2-1 . TRBV7-9 CASSFGTSGKKYEQFF TGTGCCAGCAGCTTTGGGACTAGCGGGAAGAAGTATGAGCAGTTCTTC
. TRBJ2-3 . TRBV7-2 CASTRRGDFTDTQYF TGTGCCAGCACCCGTAGAGGAGATTTCACAGATACGCAGTATTTT
. TRBJ2-3 many TRBV2 CASSVLAGVLDTQYF TGTGCCAGCAGTGTATTGGCAGGGGTGTTAGATACGCAGTATTTT
. TRBJ2-1 . TRBV7-9 CASSPNPYNEQFF TGTGCCAGCAGCCCTAACCCTTACAATGAGCAGTTCTTC
. TRBJ2-1 . TRBV19 CASSISHTGTGVYNEQFF TGTGCCAGTTCGATTAGTCACACCGGGACTGGAGTCTACAATGAGCAGTTCTTC
TRBD2 TRBJ2-5 . TRBV29-1 CSVVGLAGGDETQYF TGCAGCGTTGTCGGGCTAGCGGGAGGTGACGAGACCCAGTACTTC